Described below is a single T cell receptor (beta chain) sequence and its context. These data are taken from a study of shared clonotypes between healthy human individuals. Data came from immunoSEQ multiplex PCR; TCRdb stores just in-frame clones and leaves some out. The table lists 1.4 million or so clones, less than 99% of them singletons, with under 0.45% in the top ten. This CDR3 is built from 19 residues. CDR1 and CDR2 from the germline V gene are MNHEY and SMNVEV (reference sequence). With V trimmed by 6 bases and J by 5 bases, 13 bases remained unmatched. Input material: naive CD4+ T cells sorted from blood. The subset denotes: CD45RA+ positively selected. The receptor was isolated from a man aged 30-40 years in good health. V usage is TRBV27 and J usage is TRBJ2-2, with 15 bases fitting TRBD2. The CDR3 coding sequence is TGTGCCAGCAGCAAACGTGGACTAGCGGGAGGGCCGTGGACCGGGGAGCTGTTTTTT. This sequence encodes CASSKRGLAGGPWTGELFF.